The clone carrying this TCR beta chain was found once. Its antigen is as yet unknown. Primers for the PCR totalled 60 Vbeta and 13 Jbeta. Sequencing was performed with immunoSEQ multiplex PCR; in TCRdb, only in-frame clones are kept and a portion is missing. The sample shows about 300,000 clones, 70% to 90% of them seen only once. The data were obtained in a study of cytomegalovirus exposure and HLA in healthy donors. Background on the study: About 85 million unique TCRs from HLA-typed donors were held in an early release of data.

Germline V gene data show CDR1 as SQVTM and CDR2 as ANQGSEA. The CDR3 has 15 residues. V was shortened by 1 base and J by 2 bases, with 14 bases between the two germline ends. Study-level findings and limits: Association of a missense DCLRE1C variant with TCR beta V- and J-gene trimming was reported in a later analysis.

This rearrangement joins TRBV29-1 to TRBJ1-2; D is ambiguous. The sequence was obtained from a man aged 35 to 55 in good health and CMV-seropositive. Sequences were obtained from PBMCs. In DNA form, the CDR3 reads TGCAGCGTTGAAGGCACACGCTCTTTAAACTATGGCTACACCTTC. It is translated as CSVEGTRSLNYGYTF. Drawing the rest from reference TRBV29-1 and TRBJ1-2, the complete variable domain is SAVISQKPSRDICQRGTSLTIQCQVDSQVTMMFWYRQQPGQSLTLIATANQGSEATYESGFVIDKFPISRPNLTFSTLTVSNMSPEDSSIYLCSVEGTRSLNYGYTFGSGTRLTVV.